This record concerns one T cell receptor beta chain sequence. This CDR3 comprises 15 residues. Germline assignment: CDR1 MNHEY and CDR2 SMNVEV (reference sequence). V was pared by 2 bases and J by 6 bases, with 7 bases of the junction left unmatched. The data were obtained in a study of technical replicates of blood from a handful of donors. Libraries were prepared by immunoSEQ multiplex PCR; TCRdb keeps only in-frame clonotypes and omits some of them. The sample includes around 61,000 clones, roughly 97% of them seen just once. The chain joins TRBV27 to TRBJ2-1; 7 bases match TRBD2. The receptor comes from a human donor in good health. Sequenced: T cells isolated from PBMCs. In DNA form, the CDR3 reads TGTGCCAGCAGTTTACGGGCGGGAGTAGGCAATGAGCAGTTCTTC. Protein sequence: CASSLRAGVGNEQFF.